These T cell receptor beta chains were read from a single sample in a study of T cell repertoires in cytomegalovirus infection. In TCRdb, the reads were re-called with MiXCR into one record per CDR3 protein. The data show 350,000 to 500,000 distinct CDR3 sequences, about a third seen once. The sample consisted of PBMCs. These receptors were taken from a human donor in good health (CMV status not recorded). Some clones in this sample may be carry-over from other donors' samples. Both conserved end residues are part of each CDR3. A D gene is named only where the DNA matches it firmly. Where a row states a size, it is once, few, many or the class of an expanded clone; other rows omit it.

TRBJ1-6 | TRBV19 | 13 | . | . | CASSGIDNSPLHF | TGTGCCAGTTCCGGGATCGATAATTCACCCCTCCACTTT
TRBJ1-5 | TRBV20-1 | 14 | many | . | CSASDRAIGQPQHF | TGCAGTGCTTCCGACCGGGCCATAGGTCAGCCCCAGCATTTT
TRBJ1-2 | TRBV7-2 | 14 | many | . | CASSPLLEGNGYTF | TGTGCCAGCAGCCCTCTCCTCGAGGGGAATGGCTACACCTTC
TRBJ2-7 | TRBV13 | 14 | . | TRBD1 | CASSFGQGAVEQYF | TGTGCCAGCAGCTTCGGACAGGGGGCGGTAGAGCAGTACTTC
TRBJ2-1 | TRBV29-1 | 14 | . | . | CSVEVRGTENEQFF | TGCAGCGTTGAAGTTAGGGGGACGGAAAATGAGCAGTTCTTC
TRBJ1-4 | TRBV15 | 18 | many | . | CATSRRQGKNTRGEKLFF | TGTGCCACCAGCAGACGTCAGGGAAAGAATACGCGTGGTGAAAAACTGTTTTTT
TRBJ2-5 | TRBV25-1 | 14 | few | TRBD1 | CASSETGALGTQYF | TGTGCCAGCAGTGAAACAGGGGCCTTAGGGACCCAGTACTTC
TRBJ2-3 | TRBV7-6 | 16 | . | TRBD2 | CASSSPGSGVTDTQYF | TGTGCCAGCAGCTCCCCGGGTAGCGGGGTTACAGATACGCAGTATTTT
TRBJ1-4 | TRBV19 | 14 | . | . | CASTTRGGNEKLFF | TGTGCCAGTACCACCAGAGGGGGGAATGAAAAACTGTTTTTT
TRBJ2-1 | TRBV2 | 15 | once | TRBD1 | CASSADRGRYNEQFF | TGTGCCAGCAGTGCCGACAGGGGGCGTTACAATGAGCAGTTCTTC
TRBJ1-6 | TRBV3-1 | 12 | . | . | CASSRPRRPLHF | TGTGCCAGCAGCCGGCCTCGGAGACCCCTCCACTTT
TRBJ1-2 | TRBV6-6 | 13 | . | . | CASRQGQNYGYTF | TGTGCCAGCAGGCAGGGCCAAAACTATGGCTACACCTTC
TRBJ2-1 | TRBV4-3 | 17 | once | . | CASSRARGHSSYNEQFF | TGCGCCAGCAGCCGTGCCCGGGGACATAGCTCCTACAATGAGCAGTTCTTC
TRBJ1-5 | TRBV12-3/TRBV12-4 | 15 | few | . | CASSSGNSPSQPQHF | TGTGCCAGCAGTTCGGGGAACTCCCCGAGTCAGCCCCAGCATTTT
TRBJ1-1 | TRBV11-1 | 16 | . | . | CASIIRGGALNTEAFF | TGTGCCAGCATCATTAGAGGAGGGGCCTTGAACACTGAAGCTTTCTTT
TRBJ2-1 | TRBV6-6 | 16 | few | TRBD2 | CASSYSTGLVIDEQFF | TGTGCCAGCAGTTACTCTACGGGACTAGTTATCGATGAGCAGTTCTTC
TRBJ2-5 | TRBV5-1 | 15 | . | . | CASSSGGSTQETKYF | TGCGCCAGCAGCTCCGGCGGCTCTACTCAAGAGACCAAGTACTTC
TRBJ2-3 | TRBV7-9 | 18 | . | TRBD2 | CASSPEHTLAGGRPTQYF | TGTGCCAGCAGCCCTGAGCATACCCTAGCGGGGGGGCGACCTACGCAGTATTTT
TRBJ1-2 | TRBV7-2 | 12 | few | . | CASSQYSERYTF | TGTGCCAGCAGCCAGTACAGTGAACGCTACACCTTC
TRBJ1-4 | TRBV11-2 | 13 | . | . | CASSSATGEKLFF | TGTGCCAGCAGCTCCGCGACAGGTGAAAAACTGTTTTTT
TRBJ2-4 | TRBV19 | 14 | . | . | CASSMIPMGDIQYF | TGTGCCAGTAGTATGATTCCGATGGGGGACATTCAGTACTTC